What follows is one TCR beta chain and its context. The antigen remains undetermined. The ends were cut back, 2 bases at V and 9 bases at J, with 8 bases in the middle. This CDR3 has 12 residues. The germline V gene encodes CDR1 MDHEN and CDR2 SYDVKM. This sample is drawn from a study of shared clonotypes between healthy human individuals. Findings and caveats of the study: Tissue TCR repertoires likely differ from these blood-only repertoires.

Every subset's genomic DNA went evenly onto several immunoSEQ plates. Profiling relied on immunoSEQ multiplex PCR, and the TCRdb table lists in-frame clones only, not all of them. The table lists about 500,000 clones, roughly three quarters of them singletons. Every contributor of samples was a Caucasian grown-up residing in Nashville, Tennessee. The chain employs TRBV28 and TRBJ2-1; unclear D gene. This sequence was found in a woman between 35 and 50 years old in good health. Some clones in this sample may be carry-over from other donors' samples. The sequencing input was PBMCs. CDR3 sequence reads: CASSLIWGEQFF. In DNA form, the CDR3 reads TGTGCCAGCAGTTTAATCTGGGGTGAGCAGTTCTTC.